This TCR beta chain derives from a study of cytomegalovirus exposure and HLA in healthy donors (dated by TCRdb to about 2017). The study in broad terms: An earlier analysis of roughly 570 of the donors reported 276 Gb of sequence data and about 120 million unique TCR beta sequences obtained from some 200 million T cells. An early release covering about 600 HLA-typed donors comprised about 290 gigabases of sequencing data and 65 million to 100 million unique TCR sequences. Among the roughly 400 genotyped donors, approximately 82% belonged to the genetic ancestry cluster associated with self-reported Caucasian donors. The study aimed to test whether cataloging public T cell receptors could reveal signatures of past pathogen exposure. The study used immunosequencing to profile the T cell repertoires of 666 subjects and linked those repertoires to cytomegalovirus serostatus. A separate validation cohort of 90 to 150 different subjects was used in addition to the 666-subject first cohort. The study combined high-throughput TCR immunosequencing, statistical association of individual TCRs with disease status, and machine learning to predict cytomegalovirus infection status. To study patterns of TCR occurrence, a later analysis re-analyzed previously published TCR beta repertoires from several hundred donors and added high-resolution HLA genotyping. Rather than using new phenotypic data, the later analysis identified candidate immune exposures from TCR beta sequences and from how often those sequences occurred across donors. An earlier analysis of fewer than 700 of the donors applied high-throughput TCR beta sequencing to assess whether each TCR beta V gene segment acted as functional or pseudogenic. Alongside the repertoire data, information on donor age, sex, ethnicity and CMV serostatus was compiled. In a later genetic analysis, genome-wide SNP genotypes for about 55% of the roughly 700 donors were used, and that subset was treated as a discovery cohort. Every discovery cohort repertoire had been produced on one sequencing platform. Class I and class II HLA loci were covered by the typing at four-digit resolution. Typing coverage differed by locus: A, B, C, DRB1 and DQB1 were typed in about 620-630 donors, DQA1 in approximately 520, DPA1 in 600 to 610, and DPB1 in around 440. Roughly 5 DR-DQ haplotypes were treated as single units for association and clustering because of strong linkage in the cohort. Among 350 to 400 genotyped donors of the cohort, an average of around 240,000 unique TCR beta nucleotide sequences were sequenced per donor, roughly 20% of them non-productive. Broader findings and caveats from the paper: In an earlier analysis of approximately 590 of the donors, most TCR beta V segments appeared in productive rearrangements about 87% or about 30% of the time, broadly matching IMGT annotations. In a later analysis, most CMV-associated TCR beta chains were found to appear HLA-restricted, with HLA associations seemingly driven largely by CMV exposure. The authors suggested that the approach could potentially be generalized to other disease states and immunological phenotypes. The only immune exposure information available for the cohort was CMV serostatus. A later genetic analysis associated a missense DCLRE1C variant with V-gene and J-gene trimming of TCR beta chains, and an independent cohort replicated the association. A later genetic analysis reported fewer N-insertions in productive TCRs among donors in an Asian-associated ancestry cluster than the approximately 700-donor mean. In both the original and validation cohorts, the classifier was reported to diagnose cytomegalovirus status with high specificity and sensitivity. A cluster of highly shared sequence variants was judged likely to be a technical artifact of the sequencing pipeline. The study listed approximately 150 TCR beta chains as associated with cytomegalovirus. Because HLA typing was unavailable for some donors at each locus, only the typed subset was used in association tests. Most TCR sequences were seen in very few donors, while some public TCRs were found in many individuals. Several of the top co-occurrence clusters appeared to be linked to parvovirus B19, influenza, CMV and Epstein-Barr virus, according to a later analysis. The presence/absence analyses assumed that sequencing depth was roughly uniform across donors, and that assumption may not be true. Some IMGT-functional V segments, including TRBV6-2 and TRBV6-3, could not be told apart with the 87-base-pair reads, so those segments were excluded. A later analysis associated about 16,000 TCR beta sequences with specific HLA alleles at a false discovery rate of 0.05. Only TCR beta chains were sequenced in this cohort, and the absence of alpha or paired-chain data limited detectable features. A few of the identified cytomegalovirus-associated TCR beta chains were confirmed in vitro to be specific for cytomegalovirus antigens. Because counts were too low, about 17 rarely observed V segments, including chromosome 9 orphons, were excluded from the earlier analysis of several hundred of the donors. Strong co-occurrence of HLA alleles, especially DR and DQ, made assigning TCR associations to individual alleles difficult. Linkage disequilibrium might explain the correlated functional status among segregating V segments, but an unknown experimental factor could not be ruled out. According to a later analysis, TCR association rates differed among HLA loci, with DRB1 alleles showing the most associated TCRs and HLA-C alleles showing the fewest. A later analysis found that HLA-associated TCR beta chains were more clonally expanded and had lower generation probabilities than equally common non-associated chains. A further reported finding was that TCR beta sequences accurately predicted the HLA-A and HLA-B alleles for most subjects in the first cohort.

Library method: the immunoSEQ multiplex PCR assay. For the multiplex PCR, a mixture combining 60 forward primers for TCR Vbeta segments and 13 reverse primers for TCR Jbeta segments was used. A multiplex PCR assay on genomic DNA amplified the CDR3 region of rearranged TCR beta genes. The Illumina HiSeq System was used to sequence the amplified TCR beta libraries as 87-base-pair reads. The study's own analysis went as follows. In a later analysis, 70 million to 95 million unique TCR beta chains were counted across the roughly 700 repertoires, and around 11 million of these chains were shared by at least two donors. Raw reads were error-corrected and collapsed into unique sequences with a nearest-neighbor algorithm that merged closely related sequences to remove PCR and sequencing errors. To assign V, D and J gene segments, CDR3 sequences were aligned to IMGT reference sequences. For a sequence to be retained, at least a six-nucleotide match to both a V gene segment and a J gene segment was required. A rearrangement counted as productive if the CDR3 had no stop codons and remained in frame with V and J, and every other rearrangement counted as non-productive. Following IMGT convention, CDR3 was defined as the stretch from the second conserved V-encoded cysteine to the conserved J-encoded phenylalanine. In an earlier analysis of 587 of the donors, sequences lacking an unambiguous match to a single V gene segment were excluded. In an earlier analysis of approximately 550 of the donors, V segments were called functional above 56.7% productive rearrangements and were called segregating when the between-donor standard deviation exceeded 5%. A statistical classification framework was developed to diagnose cytomegalovirus status using the catalog of TCR beta chain sequences. V and J gene assignment, in a later analysis, came from comparing TCR nucleotide sequences with IMGT/GENE-DB human TR gene sequences. In a later analysis, CDR3 sequences and most-parsimonious VDJ recombination scenarios were assigned using the TCRdist pipeline. A later analysis defined each TCR beta chain by its CDR3 amino acid sequence plus V-gene family, and excluded reads lacking a unique V-gene family. To address suspected cross-contamination and a sequencing artifact, a later analysis removed roughly 580 highly shared, low-generation-probability nucleotide sequences. In a later analysis, a clonal expansion index was calculated for each public chain from normalized within-repertoire ranks of inferred template counts. In a later analysis, generation probabilities were computed with a VDJ recombination model fitted to out-of-frame rearrangements, and the resulting probabilities were checked against IGoR. In a later analysis, hypergeometric tests were used to score TCR-TCR, TCR-HLA and TCR-CMV co-occurrence, with a repertoire-size bias correction applied to TCR pairs. A later analysis estimated false discovery rates by permuting HLA or CMV assignments 20 times. In a later analysis, co-occurring TCRs were grouped with DBSCAN, and TCRdist sequence similarity was added when clustering was performed within HLA-allele-positive subsets. Repertoires with fewer than 30,000 or more than 120,000 public chains, plus five repertoires with anomalous nucleotide sharing, were excluded from co-occurrence clustering. TCRdb took this table from immuneACCESS and kept in-frame rearrangements with V and J called. Such tables lack part of the clones; where checked against another copy, unresolved V genes explain under half of the gap, and the rest is unexplained. The V and J calls and clone size come from that table; D and trimming were worked out from the DNA. The sample table holds approximately 150,000 clones, of which about 72% were seen once. The ten top clones hold about 2.5% of the sample.

Including cysteine and phenylalanine, the CDR3 has 15 amino acids. Just the 45-base CDR3 DNA is kept, in frame starting at base 1. Sequences SGDLS (CDR1) and YYNGEE (CDR2) are obtained from the germline V gene. Unmatched junction bases come to 6, with V trimmed by 4 bases and J by 2 bases. The cohort was made up of approximately 670 healthy bone marrow donors. Cohort members were all nominally healthy when sampled, although unrecorded immune exposures were likely present. Of the 710 or so cohort members, approximately 290 had a positive CMV serostatus and just over 350 had a negative one, while no CMV serostatus was recorded for the donor. A peripheral blood sample was provided by each donor, and peripheral blood mononuclear cells were used for TCR beta sequencing. Genomic DNA was extracted from the blood cell samples with the Qiagen DNeasy Blood Extraction Kit. Comment on this clone: Which antigen it targets is not known. Base qualities are not at hand, and no much larger clone is one base apart.

This receptor was taken from a human donor in good health. Material: PBMCs. Here the chain combines TRBV9 and TRBJ2-3; the junction holds 8 bases that match TRBD2. The DNA sequence is given as TGTGCCAGCAGCCCCAGCGGGGGCCACACAGATACGCAGTATTTT. This codes for CASSPSGGHTDTQYF.